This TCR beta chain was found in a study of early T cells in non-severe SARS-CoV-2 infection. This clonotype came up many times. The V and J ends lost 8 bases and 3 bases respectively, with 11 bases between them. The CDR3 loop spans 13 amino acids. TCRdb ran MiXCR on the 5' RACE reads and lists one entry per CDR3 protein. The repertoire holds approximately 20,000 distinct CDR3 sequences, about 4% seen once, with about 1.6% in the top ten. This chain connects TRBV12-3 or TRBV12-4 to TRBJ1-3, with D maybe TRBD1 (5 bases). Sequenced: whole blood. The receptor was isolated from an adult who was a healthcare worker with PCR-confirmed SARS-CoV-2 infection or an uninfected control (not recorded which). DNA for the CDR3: TGTGCCAGCCGGCGGGGCGATGGAAACACCATATATTTT. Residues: CASRRGDGNTIYF.